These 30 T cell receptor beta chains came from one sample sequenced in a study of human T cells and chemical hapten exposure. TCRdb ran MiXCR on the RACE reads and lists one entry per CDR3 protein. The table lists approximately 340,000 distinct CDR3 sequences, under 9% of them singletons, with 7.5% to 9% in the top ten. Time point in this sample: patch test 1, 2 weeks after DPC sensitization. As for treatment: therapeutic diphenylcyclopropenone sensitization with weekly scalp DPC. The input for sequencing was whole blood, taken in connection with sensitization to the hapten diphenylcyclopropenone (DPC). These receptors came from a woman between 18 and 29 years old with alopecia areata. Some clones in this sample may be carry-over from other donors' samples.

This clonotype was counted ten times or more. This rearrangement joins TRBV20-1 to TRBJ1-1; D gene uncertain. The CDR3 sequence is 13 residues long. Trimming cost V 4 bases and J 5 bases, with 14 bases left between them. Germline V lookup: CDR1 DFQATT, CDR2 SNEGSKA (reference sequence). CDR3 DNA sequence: TGCAGTGCTAAAGACGGAGCTTGGACTGAAGCTTTCTTT. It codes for CSAKDGAWTEAFF.

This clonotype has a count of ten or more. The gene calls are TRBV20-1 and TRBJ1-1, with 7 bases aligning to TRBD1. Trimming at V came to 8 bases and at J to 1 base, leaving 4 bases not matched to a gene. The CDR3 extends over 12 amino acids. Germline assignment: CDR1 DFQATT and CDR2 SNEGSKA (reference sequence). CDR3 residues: CSSYRGNTEAFF. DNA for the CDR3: TGCAGTTCATACAGGGGGAACACTGAAGCTTTCTTT.

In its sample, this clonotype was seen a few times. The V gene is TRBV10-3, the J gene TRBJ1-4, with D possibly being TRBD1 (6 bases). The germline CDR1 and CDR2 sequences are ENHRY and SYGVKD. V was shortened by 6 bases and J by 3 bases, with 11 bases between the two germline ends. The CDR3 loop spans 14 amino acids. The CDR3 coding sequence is TGTGCCATCAGATCGGACAGTTCTAATGAAAAACTGTTTTTT. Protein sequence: CAIRSDSSNEKLFF.

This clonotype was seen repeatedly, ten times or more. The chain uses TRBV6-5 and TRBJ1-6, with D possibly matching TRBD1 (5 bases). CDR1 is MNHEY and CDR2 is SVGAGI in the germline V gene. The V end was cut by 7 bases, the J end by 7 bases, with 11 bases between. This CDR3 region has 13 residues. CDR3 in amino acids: CASNRGENSPLHF. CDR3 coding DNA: TGTGCCAGCAACCGGGGCGAAAATTCACCCCTCCACTTT.

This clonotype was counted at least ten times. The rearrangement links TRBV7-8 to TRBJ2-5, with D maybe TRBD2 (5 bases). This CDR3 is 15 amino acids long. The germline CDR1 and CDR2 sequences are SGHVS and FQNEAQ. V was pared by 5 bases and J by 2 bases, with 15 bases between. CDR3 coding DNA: TGTGCCAGCAGCCGCGGCCGGACTGGTCAAGAGACCCAGTACTTC. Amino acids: CASSRGRTGQETQYF.

CDR3 amino acids: CAISESTWGQGTDTQYF. The CDR3 DNA reads as TGTGCCATCAGTGAGTCGACCTGGGGACAGGGCACAGATACGCAGTATTTT. The chain combines TRBV10-3 with TRBJ2-3; 8 bases are a match to TRBD1. With V trimmed by 0 bases and J by 1 base, 6 bases remained unmatched. Germline CDR1 and CDR2: ENHRY and SYGVKD. This CDR3 spans 17 amino acids.

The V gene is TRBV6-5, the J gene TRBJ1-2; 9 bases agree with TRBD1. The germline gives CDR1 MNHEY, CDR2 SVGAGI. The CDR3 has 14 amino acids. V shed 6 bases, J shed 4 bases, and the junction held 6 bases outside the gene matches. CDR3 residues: CASSRDRDTYGYTF. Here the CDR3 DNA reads TGTGCCAGCAGCAGGGACAGGGACACCTATGGCTACACCTTC.

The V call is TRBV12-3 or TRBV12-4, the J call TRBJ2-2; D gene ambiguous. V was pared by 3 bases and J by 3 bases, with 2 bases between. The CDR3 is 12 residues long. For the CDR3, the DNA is TGTGCCAGCAGTTTCGACACCGGGGAGCTGTTTTTT. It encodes CASSFDTGELFF.

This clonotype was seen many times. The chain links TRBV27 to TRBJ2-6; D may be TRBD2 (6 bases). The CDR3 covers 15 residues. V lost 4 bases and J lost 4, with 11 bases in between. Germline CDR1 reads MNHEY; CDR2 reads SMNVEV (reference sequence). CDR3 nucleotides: TGTGCCAGCAGTTCCGGGGGTGGAGGGGCCAACGTCCTGACTTTC. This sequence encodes CASSSGGGGANVLTF.

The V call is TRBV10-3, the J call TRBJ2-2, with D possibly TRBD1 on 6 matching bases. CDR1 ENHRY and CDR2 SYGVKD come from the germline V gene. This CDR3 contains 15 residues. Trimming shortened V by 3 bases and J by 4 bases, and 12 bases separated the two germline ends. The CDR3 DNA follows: TGTGCCATCAGTGACCGAACAGGGAGCACCGGGGAGCTGTTTTTT. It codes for CAISDRTGSTGELFF.

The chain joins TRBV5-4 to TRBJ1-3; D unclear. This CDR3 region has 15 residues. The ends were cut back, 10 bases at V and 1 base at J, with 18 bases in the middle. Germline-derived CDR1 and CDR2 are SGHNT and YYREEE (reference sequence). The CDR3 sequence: CAVDEGFFSGNTIYF. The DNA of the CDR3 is TGTGCCGTCGACGAGGGCTTCTTTTCTGGAAACACCATATATTTT.

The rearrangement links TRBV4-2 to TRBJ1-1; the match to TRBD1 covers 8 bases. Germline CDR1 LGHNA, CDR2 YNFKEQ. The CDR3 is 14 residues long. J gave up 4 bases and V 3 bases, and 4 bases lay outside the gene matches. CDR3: CASSHGQGSTEAFF. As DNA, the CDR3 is TGTGCCAGCAGCCACGGACAGGGAAGCACTGAAGCTTTCTTT.

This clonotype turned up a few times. The CDR3: CASSPGQGATGNEQFF. The DNA of the CDR3 is TGTGCCAGCAGCCCAGGACAGGGGGCGACCGGCAATGAGCAGTTCTTC. The V and J genes are TRBV13 and TRBJ2-1; 11 bases match TRBD1. CDR1 is PRHDT and CDR2 is FYEKMQ in the germline V gene (reference sequence). This CDR3 comprises 16 residues. V shed 5 bases, J shed 6 bases, and the junction held 9 bases outside the gene matches.

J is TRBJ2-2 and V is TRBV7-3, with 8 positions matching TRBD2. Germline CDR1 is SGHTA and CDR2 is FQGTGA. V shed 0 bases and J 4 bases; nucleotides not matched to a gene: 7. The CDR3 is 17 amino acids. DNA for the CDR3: TGTGCCAGCAGCTTAACGCGGGCAGCGGGGGTCACCGGGGAGCTGTTTTTT. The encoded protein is CASSLTRAAGVTGELFF.

DNA for the CDR3: TGTGCCAGCAGCCCGAAGACAGGGGGCAATCAGCCCCAGCATTTT. As protein: CASSPKTGGNQPQHF. This chain connects TRBV7-2 to TRBJ1-5; 8 nucleotides line up with TRBD1. This CDR3 has 15 residues. Germline-derived CDR1 and CDR2 are SGHTA and FQGNSA. With V trimmed by 5 bases and J by 2 bases, 5 bases remained unmatched.

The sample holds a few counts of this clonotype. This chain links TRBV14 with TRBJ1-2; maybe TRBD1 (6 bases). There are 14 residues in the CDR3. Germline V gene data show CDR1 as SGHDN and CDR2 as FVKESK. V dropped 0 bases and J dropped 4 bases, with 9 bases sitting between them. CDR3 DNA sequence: TGTGCCAGCAGCCAAGATACCAGGGGCTATGGCTACACCTTC. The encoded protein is CASSQDTRGYGYTF.

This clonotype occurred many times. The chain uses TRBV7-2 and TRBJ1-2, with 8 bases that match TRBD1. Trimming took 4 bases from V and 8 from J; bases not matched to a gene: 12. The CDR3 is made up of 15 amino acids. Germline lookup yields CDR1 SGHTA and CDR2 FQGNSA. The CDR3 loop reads CASSSHPPGQEGYTF. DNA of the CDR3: TGTGCCAGCAGCTCTCATCCCCCGGGACAGGAGGGCTACACCTTC.

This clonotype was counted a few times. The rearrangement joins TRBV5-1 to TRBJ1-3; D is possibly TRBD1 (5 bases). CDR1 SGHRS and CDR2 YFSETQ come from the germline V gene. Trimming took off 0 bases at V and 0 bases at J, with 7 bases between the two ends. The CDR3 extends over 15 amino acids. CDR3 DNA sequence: TGCGCCAGCAGCTTGGAGGGGAGCTCTGGAAACACCATATATTTT. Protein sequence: CASSLEGSSGNTIYF.

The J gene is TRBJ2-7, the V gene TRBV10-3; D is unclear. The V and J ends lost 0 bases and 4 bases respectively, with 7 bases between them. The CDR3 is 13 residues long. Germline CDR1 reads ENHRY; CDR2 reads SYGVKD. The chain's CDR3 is CAISESGKYEQYF. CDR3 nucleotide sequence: TGTGCCATCAGTGAGTCAGGGAAGTACGAGCAGTACTTC.

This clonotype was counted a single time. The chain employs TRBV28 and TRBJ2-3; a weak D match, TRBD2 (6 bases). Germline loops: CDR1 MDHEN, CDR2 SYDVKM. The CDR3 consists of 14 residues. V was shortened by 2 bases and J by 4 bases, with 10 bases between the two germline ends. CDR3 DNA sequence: TGTGCCAGCAGTTTAGCGGGGCCGGCAGATACGCAGTATTTT. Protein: CASSLAGPADTQYF. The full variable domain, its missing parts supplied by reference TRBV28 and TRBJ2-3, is DVKVTQSSRYLVKRTGEKVFLECVQDMDHENMFWYRQDPGLGLRLIYFSYDVKMKEKGDIPEGYSVSREKKERFSLILESASTNQTSMYLCASSLAGPADTQYFGPGTRLTVL.

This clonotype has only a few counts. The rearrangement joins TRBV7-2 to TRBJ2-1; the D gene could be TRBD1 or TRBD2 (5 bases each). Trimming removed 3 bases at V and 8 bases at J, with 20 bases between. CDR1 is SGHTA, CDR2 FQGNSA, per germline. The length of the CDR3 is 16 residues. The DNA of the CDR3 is TGTGCCAGCAGCTTCCATCGAGCAGTGGGGACGGATGAGCAGTTCTTC. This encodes CASSFHRAVGTDEQFF.

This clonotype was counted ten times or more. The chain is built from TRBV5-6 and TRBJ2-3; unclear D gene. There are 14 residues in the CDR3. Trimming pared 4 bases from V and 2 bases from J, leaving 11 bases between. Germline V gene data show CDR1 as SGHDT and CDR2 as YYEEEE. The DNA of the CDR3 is TGTGCCAGCAGCCCCCAACCGGTCACAGATACGCAGTATTTT. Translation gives CASSPQPVTDTQYF.

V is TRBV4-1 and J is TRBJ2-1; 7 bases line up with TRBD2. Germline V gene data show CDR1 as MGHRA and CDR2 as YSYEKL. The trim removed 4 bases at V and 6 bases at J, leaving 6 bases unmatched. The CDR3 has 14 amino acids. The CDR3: CASSLRLAGNEQFF. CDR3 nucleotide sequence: TGCGCCAGCAGCCTCCGACTAGCAGGCAATGAGCAGTTCTTC.

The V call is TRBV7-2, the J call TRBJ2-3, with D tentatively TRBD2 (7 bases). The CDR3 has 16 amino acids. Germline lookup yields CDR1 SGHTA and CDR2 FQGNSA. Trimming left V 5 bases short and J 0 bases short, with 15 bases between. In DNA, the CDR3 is TGTGCCAGCAGCGCAGGGGCGGGGGACAGCACAGATACGCAGTATTTT. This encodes CASSAGAGDSTDTQYF.

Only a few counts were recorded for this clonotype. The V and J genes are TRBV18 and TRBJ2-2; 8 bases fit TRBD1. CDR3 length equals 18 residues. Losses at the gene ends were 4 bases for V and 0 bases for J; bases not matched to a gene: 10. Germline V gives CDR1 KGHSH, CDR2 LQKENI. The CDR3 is CASSQRQGSPTNTGELFF. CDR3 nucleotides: TGTGCCAGCTCACAGAGACAGGGGTCCCCGACGAACACCGGGGAGCTGTTTTTT.

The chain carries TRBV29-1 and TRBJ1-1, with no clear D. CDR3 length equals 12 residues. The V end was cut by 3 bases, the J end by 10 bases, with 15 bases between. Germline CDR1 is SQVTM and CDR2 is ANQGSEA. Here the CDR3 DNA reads TGCAGCGTTGATAACGACCTAAAGCCAGCTTTCTTT. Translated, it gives CSVDNDLKPAFF. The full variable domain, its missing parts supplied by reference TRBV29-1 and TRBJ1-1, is SAVISQKPSRDICQRGTSLTIQCQVDSQVTMMFWYRQQPGQSLTLIATANQGSEATYESGFVIDKFPISRPNLTFSTLTVSNMSPEDSSIYLCSVDNDLKPAFFGQGTRLTVV.

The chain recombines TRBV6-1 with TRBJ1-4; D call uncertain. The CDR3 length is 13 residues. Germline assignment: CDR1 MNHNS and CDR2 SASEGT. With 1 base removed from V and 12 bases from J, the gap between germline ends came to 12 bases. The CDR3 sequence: CASSEVRASELFF. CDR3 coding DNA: TGTGCCAGCAGTGAAGTAAGGGCGAGCGAACTGTTTTTT.

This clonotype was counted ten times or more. CDR3 nucleotides: TGCGCCAGCAGCGGGGAACAGGGGCAGGGGGACTATGGCTACACCTTC. Residues: CASSGEQGQGDYGYTF. The chain joins TRBV4-3 to TRBJ1-2, with 7 positions matching TRBD1. V shed 5 bases, J shed 3 bases, and the junction held 12 bases outside the gene matches. Germline V gene lookup returns CDR1 LGHNA and CDR2 YSLEER. CDR3 size: 16 residues.

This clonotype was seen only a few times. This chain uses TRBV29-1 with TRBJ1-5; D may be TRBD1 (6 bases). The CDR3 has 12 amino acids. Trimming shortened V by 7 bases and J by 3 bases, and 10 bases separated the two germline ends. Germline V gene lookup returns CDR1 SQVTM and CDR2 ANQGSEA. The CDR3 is CSAGQLNQPQHF. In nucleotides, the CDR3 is TGCAGCGCTGGACAGCTCAATCAGCCCCAGCATTTT.

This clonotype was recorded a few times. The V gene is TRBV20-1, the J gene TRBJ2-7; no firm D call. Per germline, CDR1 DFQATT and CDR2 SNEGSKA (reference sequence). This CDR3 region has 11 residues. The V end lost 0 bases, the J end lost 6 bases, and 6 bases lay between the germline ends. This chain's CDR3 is CSARDEGEQYF. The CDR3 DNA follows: TGCAGTGCTAGAGATGAAGGCGAGCAGTACTTC.